Below, 32 T cell receptor beta chains from the same sample are listed, as sequenced in a study of monozygotic twins with inflammatory bowel disease. TCRdb reanalyzed the 5' RACE reads and collapses them to one entry per CDR3 protein, without DNA. This listing includes hundreds of thousands of distinct CDR3 sequences. The sample was blood. These receptor sequences come from a human donor with ulcerative colitis or Crohn's disease, or a healthy co-twin of an affected twin (not recorded which).

V is TRBV7-8 and J is TRBJ2-2; absent DNA, TCRdb's TRBD2 call cannot be checked. The length of the CDR3 is 15 residues. Germline V CDR1 and CDR2: SGHVS, FQNEAQ. CDR3 region: CASSPRGGYTGELFF.

The chain uses TRBV6-2 or TRBV6-3 and TRBJ1-1; TCRdb designates TRBD1, a call that cannot be tested without DNA. CDR3 length: 15 residues. Germline-derived CDR1 and CDR2 are MNHEY and SVGEGT. The CDR3: CASSYPGAVNTEAFF.

The chain recombines TRBV6-1 with TRBJ1-1; TCRdb returns TRBD1, unconfirmable since there is no DNA. CDR1 is MNHNS, CDR2 SASEGT, per germline. The CDR3 covers 16 residues. The CDR3 region is CASSPLQGATNTEAFF.

The chain recombines TRBV27 with TRBJ2-2; the TRBD2 assignment by TCRdb is unverifiable without DNA. The CDR3 runs to 16 residues. The germline V gene encodes CDR1 MNHEY and CDR2 SMNVEV (reference sequence). CDR3 sequence: CASRKDRTTEAGELFF.

This chain connects TRBV12-3 or TRBV12-4 to TRBJ2-7; TCRdb's D call of TRBD2 is untestable without DNA. This CDR3 contains 15 residues. The chain's CDR3 is CASSFEASGPYEQYF.

The V call is TRBV10-3, the J call TRBJ1-3. There are 15 residues in the CDR3. The germline V gene has CDR1 ENHRY and CDR2 SYGVKD. CDR3 region: CAISEGPNSGNTIYF.

J is TRBJ2-3 and V is TRBV11-2; TCRdb selects TRBD1, and the lack of DNA leaves this call unchecked. In germline, CDR1 is SGHAT, CDR2 FQNNGV. The CDR3 extends over 15 amino acids. The chain's CDR3 is CASSPSDGTTDTQYF.

V and J are TRBV7-3 and TRBJ1-1; no DNA is available, so the TRBD1 call from TCRdb remains unchecked. The CDR3 extends over 15 amino acids. Germline V lookup: CDR1 SGHTA, CDR2 FQGTGA. CDR3: CASSLTGGVYTEAFF. The whole variable domain, filled in from reference TRBV7-3 and TRBJ1-1, reads GAGVSQTPSNKVTEKGKYVELRCDPISGHTALYWYRQSLGQGPEFLIYFQGTGAADDSGLPNDRFFAVRPEGSVSTLKIQRTERGDSAVYLCASSLTGGVYTEAFFGQGTRLTVV.

The CDR3 loop reads CASSQERGPYWPQHF. The genes are TRBV4-3 and TRBJ1-5. The germline gives CDR1 LGHNA, CDR2 YSLEER. The CDR3 runs 15 residues.

J is TRBJ1-6 and V is TRBV5-6; lacking DNA, the TRBD1 call made by TCRdb goes unchecked. This CDR3 has 15 amino acids. CDR1 is SGHDT, CDR2 YYEEEE, per germline. CDR3 loop: CASSLEQGFNSPLHF.

This chain uses TRBV6-1 with TRBJ2-7; TCRdb selects TRBD1, and the lack of DNA leaves this call unchecked. This CDR3 has 15 residues. Germline CDR1 and CDR2: MNHNS and SASEGT. The CDR3 here is CASSDFDSSTYEQYF.

The rearrangement links TRBV12-3 or TRBV12-4 to TRBJ2-1; the TRBD1 assignment by TCRdb is unverifiable without DNA. The CDR3 loop spans 15 amino acids. Here the CDR3 reads CASSPDSYNNNEQFF.

The V gene is TRBV7-3, the J gene TRBJ2-3; TCRdb's D call of TRBD2 is untestable without DNA. The CDR3 totals 15 residues. The germline V gene encodes CDR1 SGHTA and CDR2 FQGTGA. CDR3 amino acids: CASSSLAGPTDTQYF.

CDR3: CASSPPQGVFTGELFF. The chain uses TRBV18 and TRBJ2-2; TCRdb returns TRBD1, unconfirmable since there is no DNA. Germline V gene lookup returns CDR1 KGHSH and CDR2 LQKENI. The CDR3 has 16 amino acids.

The CDR3 spells CASSPRTGVGEQYF. The genes are TRBV13 and TRBJ2-7; the TRBD1 assignment by TCRdb is unverifiable without DNA. Germline V gives CDR1 PRHDT, CDR2 FYEKMQ (reference sequence). CDR3 length: 14 amino acids.

The chain recombines TRBV6-5 with TRBJ2-7; TCRdb returns TRBD1, unconfirmable since there is no DNA. The CDR3 totals 15 residues. Germline CDR1 reads MNHEY; CDR2 reads SVGAGI. CDR3 sequence: CASSSPDRGTYEQYF.

This CDR3 reads CASSLGPSTSYEQYF. The chain employs TRBV12-3 or TRBV12-4 and TRBJ2-7; the TCRdb D gene call, TRBD2, has no DNA to confirm it. The CDR3 length is 15 residues.

The gene calls are TRBV7-2 and TRBJ2-3. Germline V CDR1 and CDR2: SGHTA, FQGNSA. This CDR3 contains 11 residues. CDR3 residues: CASSLISTQYF.

This sequence joins TRBV6-2 or TRBV6-3 and TRBJ2-4; no DNA is available, so the TRBD1 call from TCRdb remains unchecked. The V gene's germline CDR1 is MNHEY and CDR2 SVGEGT. The CDR3 covers 16 residues. The CDR3 reads CASSQRQSLAKNIQYF.

This sequence joins TRBV3-1 and TRBJ2-7. The V gene's germline CDR1 is LGHDT and CDR2 YNNKEL (reference sequence). This CDR3 contains 13 residues. This chain's CDR3 is CASSQDGPYEQYF.

The chain recombines TRBV6-2 or TRBV6-3 with TRBJ2-1; TCRdb selects TRBD2, and the lack of DNA leaves this call unchecked. The CDR3 runs to 13 residues. Germline lookup yields CDR1 MNHEY and CDR2 SVGEGT. CDR3 amino acids: CASSSTLAGEQFF.

V gene TRBV10-3 combines with J gene TRBJ2-7. From germline, CDR1 is ENHRY and CDR2 SYGVKD. This CDR3 has 12 amino acids. The CDR3: CATKPDFYEQYF.

The chain couples TRBV6-5 to TRBJ2-7; TCRdb's assignment of TRBD2 cannot be checked, as there is no DNA. CDR1 and CDR2 from the germline V gene are MNHEY and SVGAGI. The CDR3 sequence is 13 residues long. The CDR3 spells CASSYRPTYEQYF.

The chain links TRBV6-5 to TRBJ2-3. Germline CDR1 is MNHEY and CDR2 is SVGAGI. The CDR3 extends over 16 amino acids. CDR3 region: CASSYEYDTSTDTQYF.

This chain uses TRBV6-2 or TRBV6-3 with TRBJ2-5; TCRdb reports TRBD2, a call that lacks DNA to check it against. The CDR3 contains 14 residues. Germline assignment: CDR1 MNHEY and CDR2 SVGEGT. The CDR3 loop reads CASGPGTSQKTQYF.

The chain carries TRBV30 and TRBJ1-1. The germline V gene has CDR1 GTSNPN and CDR2 SVGIG (reference sequence). The CDR3 contains 13 residues. The CDR3 reads CAWSVSGDAEAFF.

This chain joins TRBV6-2 or TRBV6-3 and TRBJ2-7; TCRdb proposes TRBD1, but this gene call is untestable without DNA. This CDR3 region has 14 residues. Germline assignment: CDR1 MNHEY and CDR2 SVGEGT. The CDR3 spells CASSYRDTSYEQYF.

CDR3 protein: CASSRSSGGGTDTQYF. The V call is TRBV5-4, the J call TRBJ2-3; TCRdb outputs TRBD2, but without DNA this stays unchecked. Per germline, CDR1 SGHNT and CDR2 YYREEE (reference sequence). The CDR3 consists of 16 residues.

The J gene is TRBJ2-3, the V gene TRBV28; TCRdb's D gene call, TRBD2, goes unchecked for lack of DNA. The CDR3 runs 15 residues. Germline lookup yields CDR1 MDHEN and CDR2 SYDVKM. This CDR3 reads CASREGLRATDTQYF.

The CDR3: CASTQRASGGRTDTQYF. This chain connects TRBV11-2 to TRBJ2-3; no DNA is available, so the TRBD2 call from TCRdb remains unchecked. Germline lookup yields CDR1 SGHAT and CDR2 FQNNGV. There are 17 residues in the CDR3.

CDR3 loop: CASSQVRAGGPVDTQYF. This chain joins TRBV14 and TRBJ2-3; TCRdb's D call of TRBD2 is untestable without DNA. CDR3 size: 17 residues. Germline V gene lookup returns CDR1 SGHDN and CDR2 FVKESK. The variable domain in full, with the rest retrieved from reference TRBV14 and TRBJ2-3, is EAGVTQFPSHSVIEKGQTVTLRCDPISGHDNLYWYRRVMGKEIKFLLHFVKESKQDESGMPNNRFLAERTGGTYSTLKVQPAELEDSGVYFCASSQVRAGGPVDTQYFGPGTRLTVL.

The chain uses TRBV7-9 and TRBJ1-1. The CDR3 length is 13 residues. Germline CDR1 and CDR2: SEHNR and FQNEAQ (reference sequence). CDR3 amino acids: CAGGGQRNTEAFF.